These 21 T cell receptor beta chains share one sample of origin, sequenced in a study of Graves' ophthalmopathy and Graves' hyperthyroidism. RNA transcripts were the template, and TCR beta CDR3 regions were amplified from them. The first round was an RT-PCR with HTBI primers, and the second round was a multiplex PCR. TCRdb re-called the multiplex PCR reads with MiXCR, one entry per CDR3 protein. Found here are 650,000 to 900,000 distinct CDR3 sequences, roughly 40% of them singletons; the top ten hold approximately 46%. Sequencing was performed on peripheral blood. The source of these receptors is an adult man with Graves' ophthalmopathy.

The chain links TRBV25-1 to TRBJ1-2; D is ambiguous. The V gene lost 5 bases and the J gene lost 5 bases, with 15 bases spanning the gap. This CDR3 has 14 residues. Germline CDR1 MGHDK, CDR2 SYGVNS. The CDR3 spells CASSIQTGTYGYTF. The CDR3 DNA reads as TGTGCCAGCAGTATACAGACGGGAACTTATGGCTACACCTTC.

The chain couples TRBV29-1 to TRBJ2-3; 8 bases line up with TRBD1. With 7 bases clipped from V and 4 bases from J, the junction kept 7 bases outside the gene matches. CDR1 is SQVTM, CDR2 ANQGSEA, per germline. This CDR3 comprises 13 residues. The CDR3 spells CSGDRLGADTQYF. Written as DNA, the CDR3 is TGCAGCGGGGACAGGCTGGGAGCAGATACGCAGTATTTT.

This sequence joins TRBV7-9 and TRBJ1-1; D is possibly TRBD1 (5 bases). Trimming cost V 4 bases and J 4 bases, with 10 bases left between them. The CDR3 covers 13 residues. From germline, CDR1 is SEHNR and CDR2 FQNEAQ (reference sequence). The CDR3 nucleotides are TGTGCCAGCAGCTCCCGGGGCCTCACTGAAGCTTTCTTT. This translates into CASSSRGLTEAFF.

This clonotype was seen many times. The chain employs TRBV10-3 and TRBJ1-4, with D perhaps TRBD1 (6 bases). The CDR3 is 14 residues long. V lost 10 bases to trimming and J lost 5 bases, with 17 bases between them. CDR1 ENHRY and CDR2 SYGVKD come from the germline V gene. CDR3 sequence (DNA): TGTGCCACCCGGGAGGGGGAACCCAATGAAAAACTGTTTTTT. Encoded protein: CATREGEPNEKLFF.

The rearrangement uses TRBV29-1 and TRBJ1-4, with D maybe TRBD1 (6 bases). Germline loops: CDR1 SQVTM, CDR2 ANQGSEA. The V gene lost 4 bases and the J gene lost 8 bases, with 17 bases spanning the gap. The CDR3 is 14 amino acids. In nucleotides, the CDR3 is TGCAGCGTTGGTAGCGGGGGGGCTGGGGAAAAACTGTTTTTT. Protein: CSVGSGGAGEKLFF.

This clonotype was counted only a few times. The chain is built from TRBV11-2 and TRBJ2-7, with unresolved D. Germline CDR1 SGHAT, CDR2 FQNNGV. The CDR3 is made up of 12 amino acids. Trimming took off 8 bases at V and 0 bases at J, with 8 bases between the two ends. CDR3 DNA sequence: TGTGCCAGCCGCAGGATCTCCTACGAGCAGTACTTC. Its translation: CASRRISYEQYF.

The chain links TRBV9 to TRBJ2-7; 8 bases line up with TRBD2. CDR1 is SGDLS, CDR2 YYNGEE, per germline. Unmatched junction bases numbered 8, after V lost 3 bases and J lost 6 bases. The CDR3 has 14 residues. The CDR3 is CASSGSGSIREQYF. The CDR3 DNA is TGTGCCAGCAGCGGGAGCGGGAGTATTCGCGAGCAGTACTTC.

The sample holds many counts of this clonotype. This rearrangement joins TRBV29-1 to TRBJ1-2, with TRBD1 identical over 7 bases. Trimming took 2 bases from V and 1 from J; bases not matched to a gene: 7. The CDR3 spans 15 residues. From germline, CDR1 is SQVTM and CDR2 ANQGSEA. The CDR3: CSVEIGAGGNYGYTF. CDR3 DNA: TGCAGCGTTGAAATAGGGGCAGGGGGTAACTATGGCTACACCTTC.

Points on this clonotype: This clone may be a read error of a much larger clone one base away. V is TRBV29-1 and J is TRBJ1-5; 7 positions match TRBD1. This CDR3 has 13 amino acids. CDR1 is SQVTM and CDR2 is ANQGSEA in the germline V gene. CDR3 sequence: CSAAGGINQSQHF. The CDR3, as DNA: TGCAGCGCCGCAGGGGGAATCAATCAGTCCCAGCATTTT.

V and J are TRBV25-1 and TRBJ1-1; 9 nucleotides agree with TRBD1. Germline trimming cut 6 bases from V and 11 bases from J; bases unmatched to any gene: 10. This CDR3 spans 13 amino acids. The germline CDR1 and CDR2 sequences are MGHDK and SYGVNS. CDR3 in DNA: TGTGCCAGCAGGATAACAGGGGGCGCCTTGGCTTTCTTT. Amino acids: CASRITGGALAFF.

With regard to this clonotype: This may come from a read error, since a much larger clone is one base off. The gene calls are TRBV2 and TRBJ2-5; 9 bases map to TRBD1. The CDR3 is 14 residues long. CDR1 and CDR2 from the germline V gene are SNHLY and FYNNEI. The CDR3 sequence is CAISEGQGEETQYF. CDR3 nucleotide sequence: TGTGCCATCAGTGAGGGACAGGGAGAAGAGACCCAGTACTTC.

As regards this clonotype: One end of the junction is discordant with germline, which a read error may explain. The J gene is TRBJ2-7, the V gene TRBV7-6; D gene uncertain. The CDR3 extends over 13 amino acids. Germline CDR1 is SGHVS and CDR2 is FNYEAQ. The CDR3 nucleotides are TGCGCCAGCAGCCTTGGGTTCCCCCACGAGCAGTACTTC. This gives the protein CASSLGFPHEQYF.

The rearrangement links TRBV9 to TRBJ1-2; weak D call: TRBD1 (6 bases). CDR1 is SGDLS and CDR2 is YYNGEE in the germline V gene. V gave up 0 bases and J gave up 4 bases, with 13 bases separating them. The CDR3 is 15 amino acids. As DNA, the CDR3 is TGTGCCAGCAGCGTAGCCGGCGGGGGCAGCTATGGCTACACCTTC. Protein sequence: CASSVAGGGSYGYTF.

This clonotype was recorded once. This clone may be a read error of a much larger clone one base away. The CDR3 nucleotides read TGTGCCACCAGCAGAGATCCGGGGCAGGGGAAGATCGTAGCTGACTATGGCTACACCTTC. Protein sequence: CATSRDPGQGKIVADYGYTF. This chain joins TRBV15 and TRBJ1-2, with D maybe TRBD1 (6 bases). Germline V gives CDR1 LNHNV, CDR2 YYDKDF (reference sequence). Trimming took 0 bases from V and 3 from J, leaving 26 bases between them. CDR3 length: 20 residues.

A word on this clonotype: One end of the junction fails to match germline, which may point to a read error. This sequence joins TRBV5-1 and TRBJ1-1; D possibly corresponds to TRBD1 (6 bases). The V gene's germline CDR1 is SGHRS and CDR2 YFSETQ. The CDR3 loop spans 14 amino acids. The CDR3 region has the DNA TGCGCCAACAGCTTGCCAGGGGAACTCACTGAAGCTTTCTTT. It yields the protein CANSLPGELTEAFF.

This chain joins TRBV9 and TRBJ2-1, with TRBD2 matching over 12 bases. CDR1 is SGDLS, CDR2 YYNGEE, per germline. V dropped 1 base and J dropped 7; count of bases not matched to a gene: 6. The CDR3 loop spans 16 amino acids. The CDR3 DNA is TGTGCCAGCAGCGTAAGACTAGCGGGAGAATATAATGAGCAGTTCTTC. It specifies CASSVRLAGEYNEQFF.

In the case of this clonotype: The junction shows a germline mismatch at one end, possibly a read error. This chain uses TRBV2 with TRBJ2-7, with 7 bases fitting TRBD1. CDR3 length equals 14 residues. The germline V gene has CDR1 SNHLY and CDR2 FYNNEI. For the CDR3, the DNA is TGTGCCAGCAGTGAGGGACAGTATTACGGGGAGCTGTACTTC. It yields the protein CASSEGQYYGELYF.

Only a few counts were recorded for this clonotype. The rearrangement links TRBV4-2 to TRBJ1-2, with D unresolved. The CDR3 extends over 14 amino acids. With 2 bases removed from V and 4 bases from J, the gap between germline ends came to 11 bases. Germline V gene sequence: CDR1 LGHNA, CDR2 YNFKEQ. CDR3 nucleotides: TGTGCCAGCAGCCAACCCGGCATGAGCTATGGCTACACCTTC. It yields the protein CASSQPGMSYGYTF.

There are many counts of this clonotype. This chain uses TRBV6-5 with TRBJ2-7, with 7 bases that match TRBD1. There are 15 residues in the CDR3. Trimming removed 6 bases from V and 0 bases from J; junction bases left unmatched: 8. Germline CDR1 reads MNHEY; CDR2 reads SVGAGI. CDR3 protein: CASSRGQPPSYEQYF. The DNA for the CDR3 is TGTGCCAGCAGCCGGGGACAGCCACCCTCCTACGAGCAGTACTTC.

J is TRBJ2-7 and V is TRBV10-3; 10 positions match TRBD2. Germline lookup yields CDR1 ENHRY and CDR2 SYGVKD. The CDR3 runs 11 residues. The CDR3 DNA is TGTCCCAGCGGGAGGGCCTACGAGCAGTACTTC. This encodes CPSGRAYEQYF.

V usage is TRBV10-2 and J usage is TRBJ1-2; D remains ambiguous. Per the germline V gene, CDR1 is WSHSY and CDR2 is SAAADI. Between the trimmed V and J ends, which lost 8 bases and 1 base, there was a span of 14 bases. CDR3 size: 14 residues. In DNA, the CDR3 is TGCGCCAGCGTAGCAGGCCGGCGTAACTATGGCTACACCTTC. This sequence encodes CASVAGRRNYGYTF.